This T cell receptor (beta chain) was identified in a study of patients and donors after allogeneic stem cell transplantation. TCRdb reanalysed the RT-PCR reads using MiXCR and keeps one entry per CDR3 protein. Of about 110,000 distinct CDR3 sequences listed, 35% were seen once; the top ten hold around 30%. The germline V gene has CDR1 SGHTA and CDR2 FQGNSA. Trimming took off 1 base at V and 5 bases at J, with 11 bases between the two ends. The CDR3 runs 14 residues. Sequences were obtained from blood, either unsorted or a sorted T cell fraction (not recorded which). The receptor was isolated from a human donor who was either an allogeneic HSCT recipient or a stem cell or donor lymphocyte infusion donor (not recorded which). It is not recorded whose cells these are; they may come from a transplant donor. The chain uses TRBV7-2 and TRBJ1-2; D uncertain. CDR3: CASSLGLEAYGYTF. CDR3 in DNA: TGTGCCAGCAGCTTAGGGCTTGAAGCGTATGGCTACACCTTC.